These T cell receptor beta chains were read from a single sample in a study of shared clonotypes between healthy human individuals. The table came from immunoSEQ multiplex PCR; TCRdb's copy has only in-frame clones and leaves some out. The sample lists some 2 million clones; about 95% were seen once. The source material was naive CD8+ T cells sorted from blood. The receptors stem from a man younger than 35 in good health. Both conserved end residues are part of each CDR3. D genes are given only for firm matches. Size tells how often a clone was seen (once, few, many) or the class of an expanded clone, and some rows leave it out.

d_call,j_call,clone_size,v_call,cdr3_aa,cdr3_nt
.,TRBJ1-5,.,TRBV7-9,CASSSVGIGDQPQHF,TGTGCCAGCAGCTCCGTTGGGATAGGGGATCAGCCCCAGCATTTT
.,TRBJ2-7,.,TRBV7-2,CASSLVGGFSYEQYF,TGTGCCAGCAGCTTAGTCGGGGGCTTTTCCTACGAGCAGTACTTC
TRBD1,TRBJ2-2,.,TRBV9,CASSLTGGGELFF,TGTGCCAGCAGCCTTACAGGGGGCGGGGAGCTGTTTTTT
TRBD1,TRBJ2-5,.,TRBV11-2,CASSSTGVETQYF,TGTGCCAGCAGCTCCACAGGGGTAGAGACCCAGTACTTC
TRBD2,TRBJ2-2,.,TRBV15,CATSGAGAGELFF,TGTGCCACCAGCGGCGCGGGGGCCGGGGAGCTGTTTTTT
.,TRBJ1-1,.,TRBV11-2,CASSLGPPGAFF,TGTGCCAGCAGCTTAGGGCCCCCGGGAGCTTTCTTT
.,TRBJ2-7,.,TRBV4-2,CASSPGQLNSYEQYF,TGTGCCAGCAGCCCAGGACAGCTGAATTCCTACGAGCAGTACTTC
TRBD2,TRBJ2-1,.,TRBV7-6,CASSLEASGSDNEQFF,TGTGCCAGCAGCTTAGAGGCTAGCGGGAGTGACAATGAGCAGTTCTTC
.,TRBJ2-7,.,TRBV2,CASSGWVGYEQYF,TGTGCCAGCAGTGGGTGGGTCGGCTACGAGCAGTACTTC
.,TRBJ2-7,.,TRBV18,CASSSSGNEQYF,TGTGCCAGCTCATCGAGTGGGAACGAGCAGTACTTC
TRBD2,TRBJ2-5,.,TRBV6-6,CASSYWEGPRGETQYF,TGTGCCAGCAGTTACTGGGAGGGACCTAGGGGAGAGACCCAGTACTTC
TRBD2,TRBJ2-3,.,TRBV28,CASSFPSSGLAGGGAQYF,TGTGCCAGCAGTTTCCCTTCATCCGGACTAGCGGGGGGAGGTGCGCAGTATTTT
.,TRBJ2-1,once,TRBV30,CAWSVGQSNEQFF,TGTGCCTGGAGTGTTGGTCAGTCTAATGAGCAGTTCTTC
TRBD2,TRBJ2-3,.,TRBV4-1,CASSPWREGTSTDTQYF,TGCGCCAGCAGCCCGTGGCGGGAGGGGACTAGCACAGATACGCAGTATTTT
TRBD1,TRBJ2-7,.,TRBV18,CASSPSTGESYEQYF,TGTGCCAGCTCACCGTCGACAGGGGAATCCTACGAGCAGTACTTC
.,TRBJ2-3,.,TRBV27,CASSSLPRAGTDTQYF,TGTGCCAGCAGTTCTCTGCCCAGGGCGGGGACAGATACGCAGTATTTT
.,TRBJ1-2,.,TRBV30,CAWSVQAGDGYTF,TGTGCCTGGAGTGTACAAGCCGGGGATGGCTACACCTTC
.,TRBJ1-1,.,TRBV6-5,CASSYTETGPRAEAFF,TGTGCCAGCAGTTACACCGAGACGGGCCCACGGGCTGAAGCTTTCTTT
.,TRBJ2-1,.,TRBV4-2,CASSRGNEQFF,TGTGCCAGCAGCCGGGGAAATGAGCAGTTCTTC
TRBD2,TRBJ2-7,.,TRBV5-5,CASSSLAGGDEQYF,TGTGCCAGCAGCTCCCTAGCGGGAGGCGACGAGCAGTACTTC
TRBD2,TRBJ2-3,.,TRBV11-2,CASSLGTGGLTDTQYF,TGTGCCAGCAGCTTAGGGACGGGAGGGCTGACAGATACGCAGTATTTT
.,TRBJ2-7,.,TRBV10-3,CAISEEGVHEQYF,TGTGCCATCAGTGAAGAGGGAGTCCACGAGCAGTACTTC
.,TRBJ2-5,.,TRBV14,CASSQALGLRETQYF,TGTGCCAGCAGCCAAGCTTTGGGATTACGAGAGACCCAGTACTTC
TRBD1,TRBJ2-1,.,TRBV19,CASSIATGGAYEQFF,TGTGCCAGTAGTATTGCGACAGGGGGCGCCTATGAGCAGTTCTTC
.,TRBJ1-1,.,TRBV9,CASSDLMNTEAFF,TGTGCCAGCAGCGATCTTATGAACACTGAAGCTTTCTTT
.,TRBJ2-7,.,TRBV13,CASSLGQPYEQYF,TGTGCTAGCAGCTTAGGGCAGCCCTACGAGCAGTACTTC
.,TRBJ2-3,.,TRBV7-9,CASSPPNLVGGTQYF,TGTGCCAGCAGCCCACCAAACCTAGTAGGAGGTACGCAGTATTTT
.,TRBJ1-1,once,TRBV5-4,CASSSSVDRMNTEAFF,TGTGCCAGCAGCTCCAGTGTCGACAGAATGAACACTGAAGCTTTCTTT
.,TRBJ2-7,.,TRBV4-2,CASSQERGAFYEQYF,TGTGCCAGCAGCCAAGAACGGGGGGCCTTCTACGAGCAGTACTTC
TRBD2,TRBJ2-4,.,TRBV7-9,CASSPGLAGVEVKNIQYF,TGTGCCAGCAGCCCCGGACTAGCGGGAGTCGAGGTCAAAAACATTCAGTACTTC
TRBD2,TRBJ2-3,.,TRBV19,CASSMGGTDTQYF,TGTGCCAGTAGTATGGGGGGGACCGATACGCAGTATTTT
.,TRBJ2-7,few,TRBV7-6,CASSSSSYEQYF,TGTGCCAGCAGCTCCAGCTCCTACGAGCAGTACTTC
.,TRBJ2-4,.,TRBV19,CASGGNIQYF,TGTGCCAGTGGGGGGAACATTCAGTACTTC
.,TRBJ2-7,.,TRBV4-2,CASSQDYSYEQYF,TGTGCCAGCAGCCAAGATTACTCCTACGAGCAGTACTTC
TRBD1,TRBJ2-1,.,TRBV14,CASSQAGQESYNEQFF,TGTGCCAGCAGCCAAGCGGGACAGGAGTCCTACAATGAGCAGTTCTTC
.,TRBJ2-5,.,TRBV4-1,CASSQGVGYQETQYF,TGCGCCAGCAGCCAAGGGGTTGGCTACCAAGAGACCCAGTACTTC
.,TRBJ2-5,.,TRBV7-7,CASSSAGSSGPGETQYF,TGTGCTAGCAGCTCCGCAGGTTCGAGCGGCCCTGGAGAGACCCAGTACTTC
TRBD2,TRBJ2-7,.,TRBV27,CASSLLGVAGPDSYEQYF,TGTGCCAGCTCACTACTAGGGGTAGCGGGGCCAGACTCCTACGAGCAGTACTTC
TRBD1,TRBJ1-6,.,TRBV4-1,CASSQGPDRRSPLHF,TGCGCCAGCAGCCAAGGTCCGGACAGGAGGTCACCCCTCCACTTT
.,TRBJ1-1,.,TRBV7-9,CASSSPRQGTEAFF,TGTGCCAGCAGCTCCCCCAGACAAGGGACTGAAGCTTTCTTT
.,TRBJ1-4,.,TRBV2,CASSEGVFNEKLFF,TGTGCCAGCAGTGAAGGAGTATTCAATGAAAAACTGTTTTTT
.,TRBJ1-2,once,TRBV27,CASSLGGNPSYGYTF,TGTGCCAGCAGTTTGGGTGGGAATCCCAGCTATGGCTACACCTTC
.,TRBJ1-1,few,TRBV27,CASSFGGANTEAFF,TGTGCCAGCAGTTTCGGGGGGGCGAACACTGAAGCTTTCTTT